This T cell receptor beta chain was observed in a study of cytomegalovirus exposure and HLA in healthy donors. Study findings and constraints: A few CMV-associated chains were confirmed in vitro to be specific for CMV antigens. The study put some 150 TCR beta chains on its list as cytomegalovirus-associated.

Assay: immunoSEQ multiplex PCR; the TCRdb copy retains only in-frame clones and omits some. The table shows tens of thousands of clones, with around nine tenths occurring only once. Worth noting for this clone: The target antigen is unknown. Other DNA sequences from this sample encode an identical CDR3 as well.

Separation from the roughly 690-subject first cohort characterized the approximately 120-subject validation cohort, to which the donors belonged. V shed 1 base and J shed 10 bases, with 13 bases lying between them. The length of the CDR3 is 12 residues. Germline CDR1 GTSNPN, CDR2 SVGIG (reference sequence). The chain recombines TRBV30 with TRBJ1-1; D call uncertain. This receptor was identified in a woman aged 18-29 years in good health and CMV-seropositive. Sequencing input: PBMCs. In nucleotides, the CDR3 is TGTGCCTGGAGTGACAGTCGGGAGGGAGCTTTCTTT. It specifies CAWSDSREGAFF. The whole variable domain, filled in from reference TRBV30 and TRBJ1-1, reads SQTIHQWPATLVQPVGSPLSLECTVEGTSNPNLYWYRQAAGRGLQLLFYSVGIGQISSEVPQNLSASRPQDRQFILSSKKLLLSDSGFYLCAWSDSREGAFFGQGTRLTVV.